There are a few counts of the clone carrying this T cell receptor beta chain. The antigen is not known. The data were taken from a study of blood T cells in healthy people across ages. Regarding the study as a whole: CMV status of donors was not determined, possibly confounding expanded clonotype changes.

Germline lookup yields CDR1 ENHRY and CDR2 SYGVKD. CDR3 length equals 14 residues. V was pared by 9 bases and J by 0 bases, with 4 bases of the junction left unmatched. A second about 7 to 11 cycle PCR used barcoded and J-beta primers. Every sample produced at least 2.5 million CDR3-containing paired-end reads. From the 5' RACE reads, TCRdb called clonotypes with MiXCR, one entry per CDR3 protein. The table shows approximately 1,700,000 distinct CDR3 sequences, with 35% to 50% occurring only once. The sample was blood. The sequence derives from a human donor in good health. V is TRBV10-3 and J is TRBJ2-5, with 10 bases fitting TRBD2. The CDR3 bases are TGTGCCATTTCACTAGCGGGATACCAAGAGACCCAGTACTTC. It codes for CAISLAGYQETQYF.